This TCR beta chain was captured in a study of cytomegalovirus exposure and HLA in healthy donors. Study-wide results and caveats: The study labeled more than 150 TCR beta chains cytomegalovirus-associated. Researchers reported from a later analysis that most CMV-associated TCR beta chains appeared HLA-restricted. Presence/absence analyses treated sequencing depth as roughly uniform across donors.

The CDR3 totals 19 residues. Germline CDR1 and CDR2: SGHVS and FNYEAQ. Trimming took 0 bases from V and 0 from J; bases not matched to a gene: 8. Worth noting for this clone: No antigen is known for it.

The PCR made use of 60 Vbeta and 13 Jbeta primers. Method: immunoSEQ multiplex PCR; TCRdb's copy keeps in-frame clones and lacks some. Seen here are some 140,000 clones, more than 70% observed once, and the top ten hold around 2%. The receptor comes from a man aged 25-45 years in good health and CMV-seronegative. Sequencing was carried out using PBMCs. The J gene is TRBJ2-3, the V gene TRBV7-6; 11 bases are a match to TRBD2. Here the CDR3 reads CASSLAYWTSGPSTDTQYF. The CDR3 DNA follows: TGTGCCAGCAGCTTAGCTTATTGGACTAGCGGGCCTAGCACAGATACGCAGTATTTT. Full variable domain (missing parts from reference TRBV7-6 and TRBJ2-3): GAGVSQSPRYKVTKRGQDVALRCDPISGHVSLYWYRQALGQGPEFLTYFNYEAQQDKSGLPNDRFSAERPEGSISTLTIQRTEQRDSAMYRCASSLAYWTSGPSTDTQYFGPGTRLTVL.